Listed below are T cell receptor beta chains from one sample, sequenced in a study of identical twins. TCRdb re-derived calls from the 5' RACE reads in MiXCR, one entry per CDR3 protein. The sample contains 400,000 to 550,000 distinct CDR3 sequences, about 20% of which appear only once. The same data also contributed to another study, on T cells expressing NK-cell markers.

The material sequenced was CD4+ T cells sorted from blood. Receptors originate from a woman aged 18-29 years in good health. Both conserved end residues are part of each CDR3. Fields, in order: D gene, J gene, clone size, V gene, CDR3 protein, CDR3 DNA. A D gene is named only where the DNA matches it firmly. Size tells how often a clone was seen (once, few, many) or the class of an expanded clone, and some rows leave it out.

NA TRBJ2-7 NA TRBV7-2 CASSPQGTGSSEQYF TGTGCCAGCAGCCCCCAAGGGACCGGGAGTTCCGAGCAGTACTTC
NA TRBJ2-7 NA TRBV12-3/TRBV12-4 CASSWAEEGYEQYF TGTGCCAGCAGTTGGGCGGAGGAGGGCTACGAGCAGTACTTC
NA TRBJ2-4 few TRBV20-1 CSARVGLGDAATKNIQYF TGCAGTGCTAGAGTGGGGCTGGGCGACGCGGCGACCAAAAACATTCAGTACTTC
NA TRBJ1-1 NA TRBV20-1 CSARHLTNTEAFF TGCAGTGCTAGACACCTAACGAACACTGAAGCTTTCTTT
NA TRBJ1-4 NA TRBV5-1 CASSLASVGDEKLFF TGCGCCAGCAGCTTGGCTTCCGTAGGAGATGAAAAACTGTTTTTT
NA TRBJ2-5 NA TRBV4-3 CASSQEPGGVETQYF TGCGCCAGCAGCCAAGAGCCTGGGGGAGTGGAGACCCAGTACTTC
NA TRBJ2-3 NA TRBV9 CASSVDPRYSTDTQYF TGTGCCAGCAGCGTGGACCCCAGGTATAGCACAGATACGCAGTATTTT
NA TRBJ2-7 NA TRBV29-1 CSHNPPSYEQYF TGCAGCCACAATCCCCCCTCCTACGAGCAGTACTTC
NA TRBJ2-7 NA TRBV6-6 CASGRDFYEQYF TGTGCCAGCGGCCGGGACTTTTACGAGCAGTACTTC
NA TRBJ1-4 NA TRBV7-2 CASSPHRNEKLFF TGTGCCAGCAGCCCCCACAGAAATGAAAAACTGTTTTTT
NA TRBJ2-2 few TRBV12-3/TRBV12-4 CASTPARELFF TGTGCCAGCACTCCTGCTCGGGAGCTGTTTTTT
TRBD2 TRBJ2-7 NA TRBV9 CASSATLGGGSYEQYF TGTGCCAGCAGCGCGACCCTCGGGGGGGGTTCCTACGAGCAGTACTTC
TRBD1 TRBJ2-7 few TRBV5-1 CASSIGQGGGEQYF TGCGCCAGCAGCATTGGACAGGGTGGAGGCGAGCAGTACTTC
TRBD1 TRBJ2-5 NA TRBV12-3/TRBV12-4 CASAPGQHQETQYF TGTGCCAGCGCACCGGGACAGCACCAAGAGACCCAGTACTTC
TRBD1 TRBJ2-3 NA TRBV20-1 CSANRGLRTDTQYF TGCAGTGCTAACAGGGGCCTCCGCACAGATACGCAGTATTTT